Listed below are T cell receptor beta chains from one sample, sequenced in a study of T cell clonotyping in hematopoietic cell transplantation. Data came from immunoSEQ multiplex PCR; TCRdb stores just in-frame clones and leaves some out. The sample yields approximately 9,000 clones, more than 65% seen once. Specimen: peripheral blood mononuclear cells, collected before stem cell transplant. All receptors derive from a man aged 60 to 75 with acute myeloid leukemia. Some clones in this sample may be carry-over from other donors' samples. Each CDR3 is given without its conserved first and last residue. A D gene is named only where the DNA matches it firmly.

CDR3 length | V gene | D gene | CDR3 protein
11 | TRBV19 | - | ASSLLGDQPQH
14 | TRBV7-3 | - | ASSLSIGVNTGELF
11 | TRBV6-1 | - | ASRGQTNTEAF
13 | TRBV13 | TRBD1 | ASSLKGQGAYTIY
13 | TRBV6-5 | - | ASSYLDYDGGGYT
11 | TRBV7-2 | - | ASSLALRETQY
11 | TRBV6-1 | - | ASSEGLIYGYT
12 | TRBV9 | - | ASSVVSNTGELF
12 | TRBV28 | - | SSSIASGINTIY
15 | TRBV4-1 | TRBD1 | ASSHPRTGSKTDTQY
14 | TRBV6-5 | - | ASSYSRGMGANVLT
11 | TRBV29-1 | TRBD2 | SVDTSGVETQY
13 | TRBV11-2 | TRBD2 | ASSSPGLAEETQY